Listed here are 14 T cell receptor beta chains from one sample, sequenced in a study of T cells in Graves' hyperthyroidism and ophthalmopathy. TCR beta CDR3 regions were amplified from RNA transcripts. TCR CDR3 underwent first-round RT-PCR with the HTBI primer set. Via MiXCR, TCRdb re-called the multiplex PCR reads, giving one row per CDR3 protein. Among 500,000 to 650,000 distinct CDR3 sequences listed, about 15% were seen once. Sequencing was done on a sample of blood. These receptors came from a woman aged 50 to 60 with Graves' ophthalmopathy.

This clonotype was observed at least ten times. The gene calls are TRBV30 and TRBJ1-5; TRBD1 aligns across 8 bases. Germline V CDR1 and CDR2: GTSNPN, SVGIG (reference sequence). The CDR3 runs to 17 residues. Losses at the gene ends were 2 bases for V and 5 bases for J; bases not matched to a gene: 14. DNA for the CDR3: TGTGCCTGGAGTCCCCTCGGTTGGGACAGGCGGGATCAGCCCCAGCATTTT. This codes for CAWSPLGWDRRDQPQHF.

This chain connects TRBV7-3 to TRBJ2-7; maybe TRBD1 (6 bases). Germline V lookup: CDR1 SGHTA, CDR2 FQGTGA. V lost 4 bases, J lost 6 bases, and 13 bases lay in between. The CDR3 spans 13 residues. For the CDR3, the DNA is TGTGCCAGCAGCTACCAGGGGAGAGGCGAGCAGTACTTC. It yields the protein CASSYQGRGEQYF. Based on the CDR3 plus reference TRBV7-3 and TRBJ2-7, the full variable domain is GAGVSQTPSNKVTEKGKYVELRCDPISGHTALYWYRQSLGQGPEFLIYFQGTGAADDSGLPNDRFFAVRPEGSVSTLKIQRTERGDSAVYLCASSYQGRGEQYFGPGTRLTVT.

This chain links TRBV19 with TRBJ1-4, with D perhaps matching TRBD1 (5 bases). Trimming removed 3 bases at V and 7 bases at J, with 12 bases between. The CDR3 covers 14 residues. Germline lookup yields CDR1 LNHDA and CDR2 SQIVND (reference sequence). The CDR3 nucleotides read TGTGCCAGTAGTATCCGGGGGATGAGTGAAAAACTGTTTTTT. It yields the protein CASSIRGMSEKLFF.

In this sample, this clonotype turned up many times. The V call is TRBV7-6, the J call TRBJ1-1, with TRBD1 as a possible D gene (6 bases). V was pared by 2 bases and J by 6 bases, with 16 bases between. Germline lookup yields CDR1 SGHVS and CDR2 FNYEAQ. The CDR3 loop spans 15 amino acids. The CDR3 DNA reads as TGTGCCAGCAGCTTATTGGGGGGCAGCTTCGCTGAAGCTTTCTTT. It translates to CASSLLGGSFAEAFF.

Many counts were recorded for this clonotype. The V call is TRBV7-2, the J call TRBJ2-4, with TRBD1 matching 8 bases. The CDR3 runs 13 residues. Losses at the gene ends were 4 bases for V and 7 bases for J; bases not matched to a gene: 3. Looked up from germline, CDR1 is SGHTA and CDR2 is FQGNSA. The CDR3 here is CASSYGQGNIQYF. For the CDR3, the DNA is TGTGCCAGCAGCTATGGACAGGGCAACATTCAGTACTTC.

The sample holds many counts of this clonotype. The chain links TRBV4-2 to TRBJ1-1, with D maybe TRBD1 (5 bases). Germline CDR1 reads LGHNA; CDR2 reads YNFKEQ. Trimming removed 1 base from V and 7 bases from J, with 13 bases in between. The CDR3 extends over 14 amino acids. CDR3 DNA sequence: TGTGCCAGCAGCCAAGGACGGGGAGGGGATGAAGCTTTCTTT. This sequence encodes CASSQGRGGDEAFF.

The rearrangement uses TRBV11-2 and TRBJ1-3, with unresolved D. Germline V lookup: CDR1 SGHAT, CDR2 FQNNGV. Trimming removed 4 bases at V and 4 bases at J, with 5 bases between. CDR3 length: 12 amino acids. The CDR3: CASSYEGNTIYF. The CDR3 nucleotides are TGTGCCAGCAGCTACGAAGGAAACACCATATATTTT.

In its sample, this clonotype was seen many times. The rearrangement joins TRBV12-3 or TRBV12-4 to TRBJ2-5, with TRBD2 matching over 9 bases. J was trimmed by 5 bases and V by 3 bases; bases with no gene match: 13. This CDR3 spans 17 amino acids. The CDR3 region has the DNA TGTGCCAGCAGTTTCGGGGGCAGGGTAGCGGGAGACGAGACCCAGTACTTC. Translated, it gives CASSFGGRVAGDETQYF.

This sequence joins TRBV4-3 and TRBJ2-7, with 7 bases fitting TRBD1. Germline-derived CDR1 and CDR2 are LGHNA and YSLEER. This CDR3 contains 16 residues. Losses at the gene ends were 0 bases for V and 0 bases for J; bases not matched to a gene: 5. CDR3 protein: CASSQDWPGGSYEQYF. The CDR3 DNA reads as TGCGCCAGCAGCCAAGATTGGCCAGGGGGCTCCTACGAGCAGTACTTC.

This clonotype came up many times. The CDR3 nucleotides read TGTGCCAGCAGCCCGACAGGTTTGGGGGAGACCCAGTACTTC. Translating gives CASSPTGLGETQYF. V gene TRBV7-3 combines with J gene TRBJ2-5, with D perhaps TRBD1 (6 bases). Germline values: CDR1 SGHTA, CDR2 FQGTGA. Deletions cut 5 bases from V and 5 bases from J, with 15 bases between. This CDR3 is 14 amino acids long.

There are a few counts of this clonotype. The genes are TRBV28 and TRBJ1-5; TRBD1 agrees at 8 bases. This CDR3 contains 16 residues. Germline V gives CDR1 MDHEN, CDR2 SYDVKM. The V and J ends lost 6 bases and 3 bases, in that order; junction bases with no gene match: 10. CDR3 nucleotides: TGTGCCAGCAGATTGGGACAGGCCGGGACCAATCAGCCCCAGCATTTT. It is translated as CASRLGQAGTNQPQHF. The variable domain in full, completed from reference TRBV28 and TRBJ1-5, reads DVKVTQSSRYLVKRTGEKVFLECVQDMDHENMFWYRQDPGLGLRLIYFSYDVKMKEKGDIPEGYSVSREKKERFSLILESASTNQTSMYLCASRLGQAGTNQPQHFGDGTRLSIL.

The J gene is TRBJ2-1, the V gene TRBV15, with 14 bases identical to TRBD2. Trimming cost V 2 bases and J 8 bases; bases outside gene matches: 5. From germline, CDR1 is LNHNV and CDR2 YYDKDF (reference sequence). The CDR3 totals 16 residues. CDR3 loop: CATSRMGTSGSYEQFF. CDR3 DNA sequence: TGTGCCACCAGCAGAATGGGGACTAGCGGGAGTTATGAGCAGTTCTTC.

CDR3 protein: CASSVSPVRLGELFF. The CDR3 nucleotides read TGTGCCAGCAGCGTATCGCCGGTTCGGCTCGGGGAGCTGTTTTTT. The V and J genes are TRBV9 and TRBJ2-2; D is uncertain. CDR1 and CDR2 (germline): SGDLS, YYNGEE. The CDR3 loop spans 15 amino acids. Trimming stripped 1 base from V and 7 bases from J, with 14 bases between.

V and J are TRBV4-1 and TRBJ2-2; D uncertain. The CDR3 consists of 16 residues. CDR1 is MGHRA and CDR2 is YSYEKL in the germline V gene. V lost 2 bases to trimming and J lost 5 bases, with 15 bases between them. The CDR3 coding sequence is TGCGCCAGCAGCCAAACCCCGACCGCAGTAACCGGGGAGCTGTTTTTT. Protein sequence: CASSQTPTAVTGELFF.